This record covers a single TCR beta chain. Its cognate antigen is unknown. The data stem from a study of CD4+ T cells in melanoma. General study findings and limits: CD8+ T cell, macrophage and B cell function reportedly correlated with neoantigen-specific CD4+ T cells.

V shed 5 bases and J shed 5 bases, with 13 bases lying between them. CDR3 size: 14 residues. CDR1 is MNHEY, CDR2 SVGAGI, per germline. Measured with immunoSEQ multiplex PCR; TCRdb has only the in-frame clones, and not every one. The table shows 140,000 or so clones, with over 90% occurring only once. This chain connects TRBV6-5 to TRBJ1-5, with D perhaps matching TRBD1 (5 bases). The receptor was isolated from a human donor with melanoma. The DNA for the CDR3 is TGTGCCAGCAGTCGGGACGGATCCCATCAGCCCCAGCATTTT. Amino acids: CASSRDGSHQPQHF.